This TCR beta chain derives from a study of CD8 T cells in Susac syndrome. CDR1 is MNHEY and CDR2 is SMNVEV in the germline V gene (reference sequence). Trimming cost V 7 bases and J 6 bases, with 25 bases left between them. This CDR3 is built from 16 residues. The RNA, 0.5 to 1 ug, was put through reverse transcription using random hexamers. TCRdb redid the calling of the immunoSEQ multiplex PCR reads with MiXCR, one entry per CDR3 protein. Among approximately 280,000 distinct CDR3 sequences, roughly 81% were seen once, and the ten largest hold approximately 0.11%. The receptor's source is a human donor with multiple sclerosis. Sequenced material: CD8+ T cells from PBMCs. J is TRBJ2-7 and V is TRBV27; D tentatively reads TRBD1 or TRBD2 (5 bases each). The CDR3 here is CASTKLGDGAGREQYF. CDR3 in DNA: TGTGCCAGCACGAAGCTGGGGGACGGAGCAGGTCGCGAGCAGTACTTC.